This passage covers 23 T cell receptor beta chains from one sample sequenced in a study of cytomegalovirus exposure and HLA in healthy donors. The PCR had 60 Vbeta and 13 Jbeta primers. Here immunoSEQ multiplex PCR was the method, and the copy in TCRdb shows in-frame clones only, minus some. Of 130,000 or so clones listed, 65% to 85% were seen once; the top ten hold under 1.5%. The sequenced sample consisted of PBMCs. All receptors derive from a man between 50 and 59 years old in good health and CMV-seronegative.

This clone was picked up a small number of times. V and J are TRBV2 and TRBJ2-7; TRBD2 matches at 15 bases. The germline gives CDR1 SNHLY, CDR2 FYNNEI. This CDR3 contains 19 residues. Trimming at V came to 0 bases and at J to 3 bases, leaving 9 bases not matched to a gene. Written as DNA, the CDR3 is TGTGCCAGCAGTGAAGCGGGACTAGCGGGAGGCTTCGACCGCTACGAGCAGTACTTC. Protein sequence: CASSEAGLAGGFDRYEQYF.

The V call is TRBV5-1, the J call TRBJ2-2; the D gene is possibly TRBD1 (6 bases). With 0 bases removed from V and 4 bases from J, the gap between germline ends came to 10 bases. CDR1 SGHRS and CDR2 YFSETQ come from the germline V gene. The CDR3 length is 15 residues. Here the CDR3 DNA reads TGCGCCAGCAGCTTGGATACAGGGAGCACCGGGGAGCTGTTTTTT. Amino acids: CASSLDTGSTGELFF. The full variable domain, its missing parts supplied by reference TRBV5-1 and TRBJ2-2, is KAGVTQTPRYLIKTRGQQVTLSCSPISGHRSVSWYQQTPGQGLQFLFEYFSETQRNKGNFPGRFSGRQFSNSRSEMNVSTLELGDSALYLCASSLDTGSTGELFFGEGSRLTVL.

The genes are TRBV28 and TRBJ1-2; TRBD1 aligns across 11 bases. The length of the CDR3 is 16 residues. The V and J ends lost 4 bases and 7 bases, in that order; junction bases with no gene match: 11. Germline CDR1 is MDHEN and CDR2 is SYDVKM. The CDR3: CASSSRTGGALSGYTF. The CDR3 DNA reads as TGTGCCAGCAGTTCTCGGACAGGGGGCGCGCTAAGTGGCTACACCTTC.

J is TRBJ2-3 and V is TRBV7-2; 8 bases fit TRBD2. The germline CDR1 and CDR2 sequences are SGHTA and FQGNSA. The CDR3 spans 15 residues. V was pared by 2 bases and J by 5 bases, with 6 bases of the junction left unmatched. CDR3 in DNA: TGTGCCAGCAGCTTAAGGGGGACTAGACAAGATACGCAGTATTTT. Translating gives CASSLRGTRQDTQYF.

The chain has TRBV5-1 and TRBJ2-2; a possible D gene is TRBD1 (6 bases). This CDR3 contains 12 residues. V was clipped by 5 bases and J by 7 bases, with 9 bases between them. The germline gives CDR1 SGHRS, CDR2 YFSETQ. The CDR3 DNA reads TGCGCCAGCAGTCAGGGGCACGGGGAGCTGTTTTTT. Translating it yields CASSQGHGELFF.

V gene TRBV5-1 combines with J gene TRBJ1-5; 9 bases match TRBD1. Germline-derived CDR1 and CDR2 are SGHRS and YFSETQ. V was pared by 2 bases and J by 5 bases, with 8 bases of the junction left unmatched. The CDR3 consists of 16 residues. CDR3 loop: CASSLPGQGDHQPQHF. As DNA, the CDR3 is TGCGCCAGCAGCTTACCGGGACAGGGAGACCATCAGCCCCAGCATTTT. Full variable domain (outside the CDR3, taken from reference TRBV5-1 and TRBJ1-5): KAGVTQTPRYLIKTRGQQVTLSCSPISGHRSVSWYQQTPGQGLQFLFEYFSETQRNKGNFPGRFSGRQFSNSRSEMNVSTLELGDSALYLCASSLPGQGDHQPQHFGDGTRLSIL.

This sequence joins TRBV29-1 and TRBJ2-5; 9 bases fit TRBD1. CDR3 length: 16 residues. The J segment lost 5 bases and the V segment lost 3 bases, leaving 13 bases of the junction unmatched. The germline V gene encodes CDR1 SQVTM and CDR2 ANQGSEA. Here the CDR3 reads CSVENPGQGIQETQYF. The CDR3 DNA reads TGCAGCGTTGAGAACCCGGGACAGGGAATACAGGAGACCCAGTACTTC.

Only one count was recorded for this clone. A single base separates this from a much larger clone, so it may be a read error. The identical CDR3 is also encoded by other nucleotide sequences in the sample. The chain has TRBV5-8 and TRBJ2-3, with 14 nucleotides matching TRBD2. The CDR3 has 16 residues. Germline CDR1 and CDR2: SGHTS and YDEGEE. V lost 0 bases and J lost 5; bases outside the gene matches: 2. The CDR3 DNA is TGTGCCAGCAGCTTGGGACTAGCGGGAGGGCGAGATACGCAGTATTTT. Its translation is CASSLGLAGGRDTQYF.

This clone was observed a few times. The V and J genes are TRBV6-5 and TRBJ2-2, with a weak D call TRBD2 (6 bases). The CDR3 has 14 residues. The V end was cut by 5 bases, the J end by 7 bases, with 14 bases between. The germline V gene has CDR1 MNHEY and CDR2 SVGAGI. The CDR3: CASSAGRSYGELFF. The DNA for the CDR3 is TGTGCCAGCAGTGCGGGACGGTCTTACGGGGAGCTGTTTTTT.

The chain recombines TRBV28 with TRBJ2-7; D is perhaps TRBD1 (5 bases). The germline V gene encodes CDR1 MDHEN and CDR2 SYDVKM. The CDR3 has 12 amino acids. Trimming took 7 bases from V and 5 from J, leaving 12 bases between them. The CDR3 DNA is TGTGCCAGCATCGGCAGGGTAAACGAGCAGTACTTC. This sequence encodes CASIGRVNEQYF. Full variable domain (outside the CDR3, taken from reference TRBV28 and TRBJ2-7): DVKVTQSSRYLVKRTGEKVFLECVQDMDHENMFWYRQDPGLGLRLIYFSYDVKMKEKGDIPEGYSVSREKKERFSLILESASTNQTSMYLCASIGRVNEQYFGPGTRLTVT.

This clone was observed a single time. This rearrangement joins TRBV11-3 to TRBJ2-7, with D tentatively TRBD2 (7 bases). CDR1 is SGHNT, CDR2 YENEEA, per germline. This CDR3 has 12 amino acids. Trimming left V 3 bases short and J 6 bases short, with 9 bases between. CDR3 sequence reads: CASSLGGREQYF. The CDR3 DNA follows: TGTGCCAGCAGCTTGGGGGGGCGCGAGCAGTACTTC. Together with reference TRBV11-3 and TRBJ2-7, the CDR3 gives the full variable domain: EAGVVQSPRYKIIEKKQPVAFWCNPISGHNTLYWYLQNLGQGPELLIRYENEEAVDDSQLPKDRFSAERLKGVDSTLKIQPAELGDSAVYLCASSLGGREQYFGPGTRLTVT.

The chain couples TRBV19 to TRBJ2-1; the match to TRBD2 covers 9 bases. CDR1 is LNHDA and CDR2 is SQIVND in the germline V gene (reference sequence). Germline trimming cut 5 bases from V and 4 bases from J; bases unmatched to any gene: 6. This CDR3 comprises 15 residues. CDR3 sequence: CASSVGLARYNEQFF. The CDR3 DNA sequence: TGTGCCAGTAGTGTCGGACTAGCGCGGTACAATGAGCAGTTCTTC.

V usage is TRBV7-2 and J usage is TRBJ2-1, with no clear D. V dropped 6 bases and J dropped 0 bases, with 15 bases sitting between them. CDR1 and CDR2 from the germline V gene are SGHTA and FQGNSA. The CDR3 contains 16 residues. The CDR3 loop is CASRARQVSSYNEQFF. The CDR3 DNA reads TGTGCCAGCAGGGCCAGGCAAGTGAGCTCCTACAATGAGCAGTTCTTC. Supplemented by reference TRBV7-2 and TRBJ2-1, the full variable domain reads GAGVSQSPSNKVTEKGKDVELRCDPISGHTALYWYRQSLGQGLEFLIYFQGNSAPDKSGLPSDRFSAERTGGSVSTLTIQRTQQEDSAVYLCASRARQVSSYNEQFFGPGTRLTVL.

This chain connects TRBV18 to TRBJ1-1; the match to TRBD1 covers 12 bases. Trimming removed 3 bases from V and 4 bases from J; junction bases left unmatched: 3. The length of the CDR3 is 15 residues. From germline, CDR1 is KGHSH and CDR2 LQKENI. This chain's CDR3 is CASSPGTGGFTEAFF. As DNA, the CDR3 is TGTGCCAGCTCACCCGGGACAGGGGGCTTCACTGAAGCTTTCTTT.

The chain links TRBV5-4 to TRBJ2-1, with a weak D call TRBD2 (5 bases). V dropped 1 base and J dropped 8 bases, with 16 bases sitting between them. There are 15 residues in the CDR3. Germline lookup yields CDR1 SGHNT and CDR2 YYREEE (reference sequence). In nucleotides, the CDR3 is TGTGCCAGCAGCTTGTCAGGCACTAGTTTGTATGAGCAGTTCTTC. Its translation: CASSLSGTSLYEQFF.

The chain has TRBV7-3 and TRBJ2-5, with D unresolved. Trimming took 0 bases from V and 4 from J, leaving 6 bases between them. The CDR3 is 13 residues long. Germline V gene data show CDR1 as SGHTA and CDR2 as FQGTGA. The CDR3 DNA reads as TGTGCCAGCAGCTTAACGCAGGCAGAGACCCAGTACTTC. It codes for CASSLTQAETQYF.

V is TRBV9 and J is TRBJ2-1; 12 bases fit TRBD2. Germline lookup yields CDR1 SGDLS and CDR2 YYNGEE. The CDR3 consists of 18 residues. V shed 4 bases, J shed 1 base, and the junction held 9 bases outside the gene matches. The CDR3, as DNA: TGTGCCAGCAGCCCCGAGCGGCTAGCGGGAGGGTCCTACAATGAGCAGTTCTTC. This sequence encodes CASSPERLAGGSYNEQFF.

The chain is built from TRBV29-1 and TRBJ2-7; no clear D. Trimming removed 4 bases at V and 0 bases at J, with 10 bases between. Germline CDR1 reads SQVTM; CDR2 reads ANQGSEA. The CDR3 is 13 amino acids. This chain's CDR3 is CSVGSPSSYEQYF. CDR3 coding DNA: TGCAGCGTTGGATCGCCTAGCTCCTACGAGCAGTACTTC.

V gene TRBV2 combines with J gene TRBJ2-7; D might be TRBD2 (5 bases). From germline, CDR1 is SNHLY and CDR2 FYNNEI. The CDR3 length is 15 residues. V lost 4 bases and J 4 bases, leaving 17 bases between the germline ends. CDR3 in amino acids: CASSGWMSGTYEQYF. The DNA of the CDR3 is TGTGCCAGCAGTGGGTGGATGTCGGGAACGTACGAGCAGTACTTC.

This rearrangement joins TRBV6-1 to TRBJ2-7; D is perhaps TRBD2 (5 bases). Germline V gene lookup returns CDR1 MNHNS and CDR2 SASEGT. This CDR3 region has 13 residues. V was trimmed by 2 bases and J by 4 bases, leaving 9 bases between them. The CDR3 DNA reads TGTGCCAGCAGTGAAAGCGGCAAGTACGAGCAGTACTTC. Amino acids: CASSESGKYEQYF.

Of note for this clone: Sequence at one end of the junction differs from germline and may be a read error. The chain joins TRBV7-2 to TRBJ1-4; possible D gene TRBD1, 6 bases. CDR1 is SGHTA and CDR2 is FQGNSA in the germline V gene. The CDR3 contains 15 residues. CDR3 sequence (DNA): TGTGCCAGCAGCGTAGCAGGGGTGCCTAATGAAAAACTGTTTTTT. Its protein is CASSVAGVPNEKLFF.

This clone appeared once. V gene TRBV6-5 combines with J gene TRBJ2-3; 9 bases agree with TRBD2. This CDR3 spans 14 amino acids. V lost 6 bases, J lost 4 bases, and 5 bases stayed unmatched. Germline assignment: CDR1 MNHEY and CDR2 SVGAGI. The chain's CDR3 is CASSPGTSSDTQYF. CDR3 nucleotides: TGTGCCAGCAGCCCCGGGACTAGCTCAGATACGCAGTATTTT.

The chain couples TRBV2 to TRBJ2-2; no definite D call. Germline V gives CDR1 SNHLY, CDR2 FYNNEI. Trimming left V 7 bases short and J 5 bases short, with 11 bases between. The CDR3 covers 13 residues. The CDR3 DNA reads as TGTGCCAGCACTTCCTCCCCGACCGGGGAGCTGTTTTTT. Its translation: CASTSSPTGELFF.